This T cell receptor (beta chain) was recorded in a study of T cells in Graves' hyperthyroidism and ophthalmopathy. Looking at the study overall: At the time of initial diagnosis and before any treatment, peripheral blood was collected.

Exclusion followed for patients with uncontrolled infection, other autoimmune disease, pregnancy or lactation. Diagnoses used clinical symptoms, serum thyroxine and TRAb, thyroid ultrasound and orbital computed tomography. Researchers amplified the TCR beta CDR3 regions from RNA transcripts. A set of HTBI primers served as the primers for a first-round RT-PCR of the TCR CDR3. TCRdb called the multiplex PCR reads again in MiXCR, with one record for every CDR3 protein. The sample has 250,000 to 350,000 distinct CDR3 sequences, 15% to 20% seen once. Findings and limits, study-wide: Ophthalmopathy cases were set apart from stable hyperthyroidism by a 13 V-J model.

The CDR3 is 12 residues long. CDR1 and CDR2 from the germline V gene are SGHNT and YENEEA. With V trimmed by 5 bases and J by 10 bases, 6 bases remained unmatched. This clonotype was picked up many times. Its antigen is unidentified. This clonotype originated in a man younger than 40 with Graves' hyperthyroidism. This sequence joins TRBV11-3 and TRBJ1-1; 8 bases align to TRBD1. Sequenced sample: blood. Written as DNA, the CDR3 is TGTGCCAGCAGCCCGGACAGGGCCCCAGCTTTCTTT. Its translation: CASSPDRAPAFF. The full variable domain, rest sourced from reference TRBV11-3 and TRBJ1-1, is EAGVVQSPRYKIIEKKQPVAFWCNPISGHNTLYWYLQNLGQGPELLIRYENEEAVDDSQLPKDRFSAERLKGVDSTLKIQPAELGDSAVYLCASSPDRAPAFFGQGTRLTVV.